The clone carrying this T cell receptor beta chain has more than one count but fewer than ten. Its specificity is not known. TCRdb itself ran the reads through MiXCR, one entry per CDR3 protein. The data show approximately 340,000 distinct CDR3 sequences, just under 30% seen once. This specimen belongs to a study of T cell repertoires in cytomegalovirus infection. Study overall: Indicated by public TCR beta signatures were CMV infection and matching HLA type. General study results and limits: Cumulative public TCR beta family frequency identified CMV carriers with the relevant HLA.

This receptor was obtained from a human donor in good health (CMV status not recorded). Some clones in this sample may be carry-over from other donors' samples. Sample: cultured PBMCs, taken from culture after CMV antigen stimulation.

CDR3 amino acids: CASTNAGDSPLHF. CDR3 DNA: TGTGCCAGCACCAACGCGGGAGATTCACCCCTCCACTTT. The V and J genes are TRBV2 and TRBJ1-6, with D unclear. V lost 7 bases and J 8 bases, leaving 12 bases between the germline ends. Germline CDR1 and CDR2: SNHLY and FYNNEI. The CDR3 is 13 residues long.